This TCR beta chain emerged from a study of OX40 agonist ivuxolimab in advanced cancers. Whole-study context: Ivuxolimab, an agonist antibody against OX40 (CD134), was given to patients. Aged roughly 23 to 80 with a mean of 60 years, they were about 83% male.

Notes on this clone: The antigen is undetermined. An end of the junction differs from the germline gene, which may be a read error. This sample includes further DNA sequences coding for the same CDR3.

TCRdb's copy holds only in-frame clones and misses some; the assay was immunoSEQ multiplex PCR. The sample carries 70,000 or so clones, around 90% recorded once. Findings and limits, study-wide: Expanded clones belonging to CD8+ T cells outnumbered, on average, those of CD4+.

The length of the CDR3 is 13 residues. Germline V gene data show CDR1 as MGHRA and CDR2 as YSYEKL. This material consisted of CD4+ or CD8+ T cells sorted from blood, taken in a trial of the OX40 agonist ivuxolimab. The V and J genes are TRBV4-1 and TRBJ1-5; D not certain. This receptor was taken from an adult with an advanced solid tumor such as melanoma, head and neck, liver or kidney cancer. CDR3 in amino acids: CASSQDGYQPQHF. DNA of the CDR3: TGCGCCAGCAGCCAAGATGGGTATCAACCCCAGCATTTT.